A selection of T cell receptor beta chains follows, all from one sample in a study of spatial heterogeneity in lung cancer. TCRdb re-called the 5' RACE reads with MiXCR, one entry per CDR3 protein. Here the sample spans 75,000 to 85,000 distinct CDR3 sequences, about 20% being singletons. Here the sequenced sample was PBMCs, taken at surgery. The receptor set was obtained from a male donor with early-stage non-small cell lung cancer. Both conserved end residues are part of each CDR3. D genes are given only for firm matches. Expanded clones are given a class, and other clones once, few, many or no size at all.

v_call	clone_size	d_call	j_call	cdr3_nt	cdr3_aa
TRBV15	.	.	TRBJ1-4	TGTGCCACCAGCAGAGATCGGGGGACTAATGAAAAACTGTTTTTT	CATSRDRGTNEKLFF
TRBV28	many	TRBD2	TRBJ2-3	TGTGCCAGCAGTCTGAGGATAGCGGGTACGACAGATACGCAGTATTTT	CASSLRIAGTTDTQYF
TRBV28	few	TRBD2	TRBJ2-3	TGTGCCCTCGGGGCTAGCGGGGCTGTAGATACGCAGTATTTT	CALGASGAVDTQYF
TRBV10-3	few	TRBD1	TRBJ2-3	TGTGCCATCAGGTCTGGGGACAGCTACACAGATACGCAGTATTTT	CAIRSGDSYTDTQYF
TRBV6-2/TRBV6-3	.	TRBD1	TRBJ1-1	TGTGCCAGCAGTACAGGGGCCGGCGCTTTCTTT	CASSTGAGAFF
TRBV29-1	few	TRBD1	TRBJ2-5	TGCAGCGTTCCGGACAGGGGGCAAGAGACCCAGTACTTC	CSVPDRGQETQYF
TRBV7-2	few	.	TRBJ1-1	TGTGCCAGCAGCCCCATGACCCGGAACACTGAAGCTTTCTTT	CASSPMTRNTEAFF
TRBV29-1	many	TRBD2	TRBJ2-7	TGCAGCGCTCAAGGGAGGGGAAGCAACGAGCAGTACTTC	CSAQGRGSNEQYF
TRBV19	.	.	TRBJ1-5	TGTGCCAGTAGTCCTCAGAGGGATCAGCCCCAGCATTTT	CASSPQRDQPQHF
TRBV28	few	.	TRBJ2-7	TGTGCCAGCAGTTTGGTCAGGGGGGTCCCCCGAGAGCAGTACTTC	CASSLVRGVPREQYF
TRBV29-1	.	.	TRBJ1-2	TGCAGCGCCATCGGCACCCTCGTTAGCTACACCTTC	CSAIGTLVSYTF
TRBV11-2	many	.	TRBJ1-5	TGTGCCAGCAGCTTAGACGGGGTCGCTCAGCCCCAGCATTTT	CASSLDGVAQPQHF
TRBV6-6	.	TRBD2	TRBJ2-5	TGTGCCAGCAGTTACTTCCTAGCGGGAGGGGTGGAGACCCAGTACTTC	CASSYFLAGGVETQYF
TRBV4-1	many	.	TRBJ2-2	TGCGCCAGCAGCCAAGAAGGCTCCGGGGAGCTGTTTTTT	CASSQEGSGELFF
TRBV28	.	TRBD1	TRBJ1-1	TGTGCCAGCATTCTTTTGGTGGGACAGGGCTTGAACACTGAAGCTTTCTTT	CASILLVGQGLNTEAFF
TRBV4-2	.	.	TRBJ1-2	TGTGCCAGCAGCCAAGAGGGTATCTATGGCTACACCTTC	CASSQEGIYGYTF
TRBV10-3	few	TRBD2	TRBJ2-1	TGTGCCATCAGCACTAGCGGGAGATTCGATGAGCAGTTCTTC	CAISTSGRFDEQFF
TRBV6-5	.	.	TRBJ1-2	TGTGCCAGCACCGACAGGACCTCCTATGGCTACACCTTC	CASTDRTSYGYTF
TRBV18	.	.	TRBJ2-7	TGTGCCAGCTCGCTAAGAGGGCTTACCTACGAGCAGTACTTC	CASSLRGLTYEQYF
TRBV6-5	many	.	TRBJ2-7	TGTGCCAGCAGTTACTCGGACGGACCCTACGAGCAGTACTTC	CASSYSDGPYEQYF
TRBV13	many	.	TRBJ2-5	TGTGCCAGCAGTCCTGGAGGGAGTAGGGAGACCCAGTACTTC	CASSPGGSRETQYF
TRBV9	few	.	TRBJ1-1	TGTGCCAGCAGCGTACGCGGCAGTGCCACTGAAGCTTTCTTT	CASSVRGSATEAFF
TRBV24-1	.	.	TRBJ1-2	TGTGCCACCAGTGCCCCGTCCTATGGCTACACCTTC	CATSAPSYGYTF
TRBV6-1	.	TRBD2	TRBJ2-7	TGTGCCTCAGCGGGAGGGCCGCGAGAGCAGTACTTC	CASAGGPREQYF
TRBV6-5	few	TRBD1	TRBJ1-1	TGTGCCAGCAGTATTTACAGGGGCGGAACTGAAGCTTTCTTT	CASSIYRGGTEAFF
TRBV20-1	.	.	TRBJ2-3	TGCAGTGCACAAGGACAGTCGTCAGATACGCAGTATTTT	CSAQGQSSDTQYF
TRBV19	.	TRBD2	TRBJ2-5	TGTGCCAGTAGTGCTGGGGGGGACCAAGAGACCCAGTACTTC	CASSAGGDQETQYF
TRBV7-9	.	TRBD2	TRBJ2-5	TGTGCCAGCAGCTTGGCGGGGGGGACCAGAGCCCAGTACTTC	CASSLAGGTRAQYF
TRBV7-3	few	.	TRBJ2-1	TGTGCCAGCAGCCAAATGGGGGCTTGGGACAATGAGCAGTTCTTC	CASSQMGAWDNEQFF
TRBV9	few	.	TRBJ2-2	TGTGCCAGCAGGGGGACCGGGGAGCTGTTTTTT	CASRGTGELFF
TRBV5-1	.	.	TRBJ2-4	TGCGCCAGCAGCTTGGAGGGACTAGCCAAAAACATTCAGTACTTC	CASSLEGLAKNIQYF
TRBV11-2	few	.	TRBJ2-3	TGTGCCAGCAGCTTAGAATTCGGTGGAGATACGCAGTATTTT	CASSLEFGGDTQYF
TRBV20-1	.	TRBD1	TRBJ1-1	TGCAGTGCTGCGAGTTTAGTCGGGACAGCGAACACTGAAGCTTTCTTT	CSAASLVGTANTEAFF